This section outlines one T cell receptor (beta chain) sequence together with its context. This entry comes from a study of blood T cell repertoires in COVID-19. Study in general: Researchers got acute and convalescent COVID-19 samples from the United States, Italy and Spain. In each case, the material was cDNA or gDNA derived from T cells, B-cell-depleted T cells, or PBMCs.

Original analysis: How many nucleated cells were present was estimated from reference gene primer amplification. The data were produced by immunoSEQ multiplex PCR, yet TCRdb's version contains in-frame clones alone and is incomplete. That table is the source of V, J and clone size, and D and trimming were worked out from the DNA. The sample lists 25,000 to 35,000 clones, approximately 75% occurring once. Looked up from germline, CDR1 is SGDLS and CDR2 is YYNGEE. Trimming cost V 3 bases and J 2 bases; bases outside gene matches: 4. The length of the CDR3 is 14 residues. The sequenced sample consisted of peripheral blood. This chain joins TRBV9 and TRBJ2-5, with TRBD2 identical over 7 bases. The origin of this receptor is a boy under 10 years old with active or convalescent COVID-19. The CDR3 sequence: CASSAGLSQETQYF. The CDR3 DNA reads as TGTGCCAGCAGCGCGGGACTATCGCAAGAGACCCAGTACTTC.